This passage covers 5 T cell receptor beta chains from one sample sequenced in a study of blood T cells in healthy people across ages. A J-beta primer mix and a sample-barcoded 5' primer were used in a second PCR of roughly 7 to 12 cycles. TCRdb reanalysed the 5' RACE reads using MiXCR and keeps one entry per CDR3 protein. The sample lists around 1,000,000 distinct CDR3 sequences; roughly two fifths were seen once. The sample taken for sequencing was blood. These receptors were obtained from a young man in good health.

This clonotype has just a few counts. The chain links TRBV27 to TRBJ1-5; 9 bases are shared with TRBD1. The CDR3 covers 16 residues. The germline gives CDR1 MNHEY, CDR2 SMNVEV (reference sequence). Trimming cost V 4 bases and J 4 bases; bases outside gene matches: 8. For the CDR3, the DNA is TGTGCCAGCAGTTCCAACCTCGGGACAGGGAATCAGCCCCAGCATTTT. Protein sequence: CASSSNLGTGNQPQHF.

The chain is built from TRBV30 and TRBJ2-7; no firm D call. The CDR3 loop spans 11 amino acids. The V and J ends lost 3 bases and 0 bases respectively, with 3 bases between them. Germline CDR1 is GTSNPN and CDR2 is SVGIG (reference sequence). The CDR3 region is CAWSDSYEQYF. In DNA, the CDR3 is TGTGCCTGGAGCGACTCCTACGAGCAGTACTTC.

This chain joins TRBV27 and TRBJ1-1, with D perhaps TRBD1 (6 bases). The CDR3 runs 13 residues. Germline loops: CDR1 MNHEY, CDR2 SMNVEV (reference sequence). The V end lost 7 bases, the J end lost 6 bases, and 15 bases lay between the germline ends. This chain's CDR3 is CASTQIRGAEAFF. The CDR3 nucleotides read TGTGCCAGCACCCAGATTAGGGGGGCTGAAGCTTTCTTT.

The chain employs TRBV7-2 and TRBJ1-1; D gene uncertain. CDR1 is SGHTA and CDR2 is FQGNSA in the germline V gene. The CDR3 runs to 15 residues. Deletions cut 4 bases from V and 1 base from J, with 13 bases between. The DNA for the CDR3 is TGTGCCAGCAGCTCACTAGGTGCAGGGAACACTGAAGCTTTCTTT. Its protein product is CASSSLGAGNTEAFF.

This clonotype has a handful of counts. V and J are TRBV12-5 and TRBJ1-4; tentative D call: TRBD1 (6 bases). The CDR3 loop spans 16 amino acids. Germline CDR1 reads LGHNT; CDR2 reads FRNRAP. Trimming shortened V by 0 bases and J by 7 bases, and 15 bases separated the two germline ends. The CDR3 loop reads CASGLVLRQESEKLFF. In nucleotides, the CDR3 is TGTGCTAGTGGTTTGGTACTCAGACAGGAGAGTGAAAAACTGTTTTTT.